This TCR beta chain was sequenced during a study of multiple sclerosis patients with progressive multifocal leukoencephalopathy. This CDR3 is built from 13 residues. Germline V gene data show CDR1 as MNHNS and CDR2 as SASEGT. V lost 11 bases, J lost 4 bases, and 18 bases lay in between. Spiked into each PCR were synthetic inline TR CDR3 controls of all V-J pairings. Here immunoSEQ multiplex PCR was the method, and the copy in TCRdb shows in-frame clones only, minus some. The profile shows about 30,000 clones, about 90% of them singletons. This clone was detected a few times. Its target is not known. Study-level results: Less diverse TRB repertoires were suggested in most PML patients. Before and during natalizumab, the clones expanded at PML already existed.

Indicated time point: time of PML onset. The T3 samples were drawn when PML began. The clonotype was recovered from a human donor with progressive multifocal leukoencephalopathy. The chain employs TRBV6-1 and TRBJ2-7; D could derive from TRBD1 or TRBD2 (5 bases each). The sequencing here drew on PBMCs, taken from a patient treated with natalizumab. The CDR3 nucleotides read TGTGCCTTGGGGCTAGCATTTAATTACGAGCAGTACTTC. Its protein product is CALGLAFNYEQYF.